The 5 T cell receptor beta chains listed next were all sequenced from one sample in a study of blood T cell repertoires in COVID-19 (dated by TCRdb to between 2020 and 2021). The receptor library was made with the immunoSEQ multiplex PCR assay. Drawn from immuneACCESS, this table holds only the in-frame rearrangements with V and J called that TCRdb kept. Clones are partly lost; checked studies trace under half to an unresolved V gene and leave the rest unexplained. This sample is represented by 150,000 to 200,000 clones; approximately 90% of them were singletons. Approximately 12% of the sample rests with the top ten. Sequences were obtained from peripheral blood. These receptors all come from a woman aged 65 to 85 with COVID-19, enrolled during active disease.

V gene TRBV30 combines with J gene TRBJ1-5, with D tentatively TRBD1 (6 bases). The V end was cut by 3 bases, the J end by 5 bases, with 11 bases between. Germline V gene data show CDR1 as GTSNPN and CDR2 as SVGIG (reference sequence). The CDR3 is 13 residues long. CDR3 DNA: TGTGCCTGGAGAGGGGGGGCACATCAGCCCCAGCATTTT. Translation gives CAWRGGAHQPQHF.

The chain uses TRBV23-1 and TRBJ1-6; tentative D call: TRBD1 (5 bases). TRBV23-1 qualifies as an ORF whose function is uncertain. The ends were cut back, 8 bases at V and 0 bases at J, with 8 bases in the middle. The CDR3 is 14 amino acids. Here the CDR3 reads CASGASSYNSPLHF. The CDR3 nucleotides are TGCGCCAGCGGGGCCAGCTCCTATAATTCACCCCTCCACTTT.

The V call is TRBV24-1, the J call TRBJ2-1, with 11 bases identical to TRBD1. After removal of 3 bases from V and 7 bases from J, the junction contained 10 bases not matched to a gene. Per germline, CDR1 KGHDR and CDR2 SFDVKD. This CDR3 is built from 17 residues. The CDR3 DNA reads TGTGCCACCAGTGATCCCACCCCGGGACAGGGGGGGAATGAGCAGTTCTTC. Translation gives CATSDPTPGQGGNEQFF.

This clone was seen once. This CDR3 is CASSQQGDYGYTF. The CDR3 bases are TGTGCCAGCTCACAACAGGGTGACTATGGCTACACCTTC. The chain combines TRBV18 with TRBJ1-2; tentative D call: TRBD1 (6 bases). V lost 4 bases to trimming and J lost 3 bases, with 9 bases between them. Germline CDR1 is KGHSH and CDR2 is LQKENI. The CDR3 loop spans 13 amino acids.

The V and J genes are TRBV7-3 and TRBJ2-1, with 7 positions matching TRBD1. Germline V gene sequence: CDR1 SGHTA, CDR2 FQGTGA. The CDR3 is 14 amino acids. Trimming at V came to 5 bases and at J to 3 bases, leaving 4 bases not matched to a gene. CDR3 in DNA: TGTGCCAGCAGCCTAGGGACAGACTACAATGAGCAGTTCTTC. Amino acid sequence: CASSLGTDYNEQFF.